This T cell receptor beta chain was identified in a study of T cells after yellow fever vaccination. Study at large: Fractions containing few cells were prepared with SMART-Seq v4 Ultra Low Input.

By 5'RACE template switching, TCR cDNA was produced, with a universal primer site and UMIs added in the process. TCRdb called the 5' RACE reads again in MiXCR, with one record for every CDR3 protein. The table has approximately 550,000 distinct CDR3 sequences, roughly 13% seen once. This clonotype has just a few counts. Its antigen remains unknown. Findings and caveats of the study: Primary-vaccination clones mostly resurfaced post-booster (approximately 96% CD4, more than 80% CD8). Peaking faster, on day 5 versus 15, the secondary response was nonetheless weaker.

This CDR3 has 13 amino acids. Trimming pared 8 bases from V and 5 bases from J, leaving 16 bases between. The germline V gene encodes CDR1 SGHAT and CDR2 FQNNGV. This TCR came from a man under 40 who received the YFV17D yellow fever vaccine. The input for sequencing was PBMCs, taken on the day of the yellow fever booster vaccination. The J gene is TRBJ2-7, the V gene TRBV11-2, with D maybe TRBD2 (6 bases). The CDR3 reads CASGTSLLHEQYF. As DNA, the CDR3 is TGTGCCAGCGGGACTTCGCTATTGCACGAGCAGTACTTC.